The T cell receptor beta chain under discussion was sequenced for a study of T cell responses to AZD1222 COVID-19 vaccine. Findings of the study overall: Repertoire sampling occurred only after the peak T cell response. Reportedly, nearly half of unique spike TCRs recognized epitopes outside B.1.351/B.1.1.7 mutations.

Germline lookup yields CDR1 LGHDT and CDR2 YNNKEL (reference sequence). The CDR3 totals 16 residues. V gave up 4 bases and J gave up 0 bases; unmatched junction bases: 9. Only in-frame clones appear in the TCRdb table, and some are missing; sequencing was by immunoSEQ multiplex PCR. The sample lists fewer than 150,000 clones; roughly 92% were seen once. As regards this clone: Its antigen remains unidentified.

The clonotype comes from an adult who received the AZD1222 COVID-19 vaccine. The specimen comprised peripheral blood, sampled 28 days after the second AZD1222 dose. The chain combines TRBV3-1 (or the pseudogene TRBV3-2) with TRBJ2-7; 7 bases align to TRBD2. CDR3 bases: TGTGCCAGCAGCCCCCACCCCCGCGGGAGCTCCTACGAGCAGTACTTC. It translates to CASSPHPRGSSYEQYF.